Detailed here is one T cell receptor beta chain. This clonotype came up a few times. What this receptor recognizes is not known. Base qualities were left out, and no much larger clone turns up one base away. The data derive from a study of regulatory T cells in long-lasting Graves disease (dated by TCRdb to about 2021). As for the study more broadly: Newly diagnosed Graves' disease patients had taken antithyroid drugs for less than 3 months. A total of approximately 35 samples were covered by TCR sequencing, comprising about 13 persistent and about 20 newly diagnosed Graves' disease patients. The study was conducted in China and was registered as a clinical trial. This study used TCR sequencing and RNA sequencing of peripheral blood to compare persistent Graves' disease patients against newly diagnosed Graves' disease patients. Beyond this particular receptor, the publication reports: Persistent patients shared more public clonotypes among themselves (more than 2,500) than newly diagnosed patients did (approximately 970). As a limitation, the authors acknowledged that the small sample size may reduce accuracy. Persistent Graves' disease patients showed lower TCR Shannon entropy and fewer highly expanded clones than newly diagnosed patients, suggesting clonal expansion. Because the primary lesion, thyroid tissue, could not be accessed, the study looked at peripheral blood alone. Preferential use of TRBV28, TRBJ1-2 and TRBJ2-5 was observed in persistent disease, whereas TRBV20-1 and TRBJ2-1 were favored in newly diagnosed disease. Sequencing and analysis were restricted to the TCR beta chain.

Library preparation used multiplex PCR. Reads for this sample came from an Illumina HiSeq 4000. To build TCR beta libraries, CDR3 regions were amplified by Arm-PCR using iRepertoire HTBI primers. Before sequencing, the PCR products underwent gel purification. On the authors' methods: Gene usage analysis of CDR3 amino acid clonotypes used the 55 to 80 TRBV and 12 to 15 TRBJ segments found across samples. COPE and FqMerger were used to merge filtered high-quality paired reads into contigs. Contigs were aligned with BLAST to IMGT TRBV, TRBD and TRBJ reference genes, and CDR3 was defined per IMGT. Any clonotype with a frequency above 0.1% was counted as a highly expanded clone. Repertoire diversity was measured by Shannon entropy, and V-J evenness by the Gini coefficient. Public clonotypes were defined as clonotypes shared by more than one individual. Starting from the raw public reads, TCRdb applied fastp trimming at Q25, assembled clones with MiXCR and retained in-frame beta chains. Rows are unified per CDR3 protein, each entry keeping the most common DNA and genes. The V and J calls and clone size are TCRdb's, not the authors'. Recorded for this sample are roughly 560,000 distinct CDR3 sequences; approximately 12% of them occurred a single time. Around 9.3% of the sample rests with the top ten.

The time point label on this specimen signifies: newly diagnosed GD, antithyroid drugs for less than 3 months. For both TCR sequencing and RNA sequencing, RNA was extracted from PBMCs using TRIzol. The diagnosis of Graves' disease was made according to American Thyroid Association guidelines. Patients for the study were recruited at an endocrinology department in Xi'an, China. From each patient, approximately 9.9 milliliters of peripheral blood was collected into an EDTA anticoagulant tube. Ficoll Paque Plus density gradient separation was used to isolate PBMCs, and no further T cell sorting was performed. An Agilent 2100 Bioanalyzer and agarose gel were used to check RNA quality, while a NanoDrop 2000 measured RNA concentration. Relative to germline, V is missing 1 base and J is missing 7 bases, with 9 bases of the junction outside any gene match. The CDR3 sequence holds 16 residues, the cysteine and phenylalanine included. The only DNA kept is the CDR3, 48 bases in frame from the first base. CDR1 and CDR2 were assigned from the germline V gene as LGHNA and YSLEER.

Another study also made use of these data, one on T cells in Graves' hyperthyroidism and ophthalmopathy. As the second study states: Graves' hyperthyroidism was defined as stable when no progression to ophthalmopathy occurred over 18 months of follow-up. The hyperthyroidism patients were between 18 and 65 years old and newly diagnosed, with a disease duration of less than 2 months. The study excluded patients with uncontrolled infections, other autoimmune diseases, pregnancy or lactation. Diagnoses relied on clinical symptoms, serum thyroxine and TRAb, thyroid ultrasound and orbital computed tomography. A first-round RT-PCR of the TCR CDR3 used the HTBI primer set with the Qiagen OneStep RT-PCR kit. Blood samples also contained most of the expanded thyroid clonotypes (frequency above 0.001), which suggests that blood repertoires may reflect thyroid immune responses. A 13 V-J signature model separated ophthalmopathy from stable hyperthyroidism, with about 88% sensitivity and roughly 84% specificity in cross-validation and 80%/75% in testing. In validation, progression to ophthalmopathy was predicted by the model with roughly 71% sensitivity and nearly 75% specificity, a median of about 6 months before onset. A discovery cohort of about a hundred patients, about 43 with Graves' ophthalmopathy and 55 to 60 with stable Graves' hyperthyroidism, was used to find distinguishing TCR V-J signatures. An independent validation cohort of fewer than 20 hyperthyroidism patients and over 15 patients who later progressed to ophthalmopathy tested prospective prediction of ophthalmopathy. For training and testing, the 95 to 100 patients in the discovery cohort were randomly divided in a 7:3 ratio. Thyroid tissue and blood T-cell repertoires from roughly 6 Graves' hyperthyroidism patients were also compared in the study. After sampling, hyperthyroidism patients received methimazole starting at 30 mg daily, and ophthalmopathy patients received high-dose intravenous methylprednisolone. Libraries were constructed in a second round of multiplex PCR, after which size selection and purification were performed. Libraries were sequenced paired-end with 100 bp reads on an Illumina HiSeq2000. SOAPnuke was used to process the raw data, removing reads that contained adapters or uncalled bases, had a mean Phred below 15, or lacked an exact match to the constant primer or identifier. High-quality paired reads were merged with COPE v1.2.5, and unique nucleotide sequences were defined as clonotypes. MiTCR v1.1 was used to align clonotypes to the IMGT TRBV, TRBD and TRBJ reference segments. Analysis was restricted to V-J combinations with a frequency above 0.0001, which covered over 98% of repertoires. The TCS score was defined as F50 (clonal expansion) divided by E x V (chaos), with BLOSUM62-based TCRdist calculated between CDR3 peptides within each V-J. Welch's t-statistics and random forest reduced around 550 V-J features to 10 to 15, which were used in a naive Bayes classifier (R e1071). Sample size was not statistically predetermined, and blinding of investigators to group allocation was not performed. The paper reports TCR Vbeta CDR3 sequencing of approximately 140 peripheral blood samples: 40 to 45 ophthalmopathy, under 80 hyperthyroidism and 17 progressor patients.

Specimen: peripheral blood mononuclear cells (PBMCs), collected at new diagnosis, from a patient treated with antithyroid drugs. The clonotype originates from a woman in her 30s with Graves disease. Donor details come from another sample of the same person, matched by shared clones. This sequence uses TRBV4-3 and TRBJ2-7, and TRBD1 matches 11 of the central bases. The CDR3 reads CASSQGPGQGVGEQYF. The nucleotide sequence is TGCGCCAGCAGCCAAGGGCCGGGACAGGGGGTTGGGGAGCAGTACTTC.